This T cell receptor (beta chain) came from a study of CD8 T cells in Susac syndrome. Random hexamers were used to reverse transcribe an amount of about 0.45 to 1 ug RNA. Amplification of TCR beta CDR3 spanned 54 Vbeta and 13 Jbeta via immunoSEQ multiplex PCR. Via MiXCR, TCRdb re-called the immunoSEQ multiplex PCR reads, giving one row per CDR3 protein. Of about 130,000 distinct CDR3 sequences listed, 95% are singletons. CDR1 and CDR2 from the germline V gene are MNHEY and SVGAGI. Trimming removed 2 bases from V and 8 bases from J, with 12 bases in between. This CDR3 has 13 residues. This receptor was obtained from a human donor with Susac syndrome. The chain joins TRBV6-5 to TRBJ1-1; no firm D call. The sequenced sample consisted of CD8+ T cells from PBMCs. The CDR3 coding sequence is TGTGCCAGCAGTTACGCCCAAAATGTGGAAGCTTTCTTT. Translated: CASSYAQNVEAFF.